These T cell receptor beta chains were read from a single sample in a study of graft-versus-host responses after intestinal transplantation. These receptors have no identified antigens. The data were produced by immunoSEQ multiplex PCR, yet TCRdb's version contains in-frame clones alone and is incomplete. This sample carries around 87,000 clones, 85% to 95% of them seen once, and the ten largest clones take roughly 0.43%. The specimen comprised unstimulated CD8+ T cells sorted from spleen or lymph node cells, sampled before transplant. These receptors came from a human donor who was the organ donor for an intestinal transplant. Each CDR3 is given with its conserved first and last residue. Each record gives: D gene, V gene, J gene, clone size, CDR3 protein, CDR3 DNA. A D gene is named only where the DNA matches it firmly. Where a row states a size, it is once, few, many or the class of an expanded clone; other rows omit it.

.	TRBV19	TRBJ1-1	.	CASSPSTRGLFRTEAFF	TGTGCCAGTAGTCCCTCGACCAGGGGCCTTTTTCGCACTGAAGCTTTCTTT
.	TRBV27	TRBJ2-7	.	CASSISHFHEQYF	TGTGCCAGCAGTATCTCCCACTTCCACGAGCAGTACTTC
.	TRBV7-7	TRBJ2-1	.	CASSLGGVSNEQFF	TGTGCCAGCAGCTTGGGCGGGGTTAGCAATGAGCAGTTCTTC
.	TRBV7-9	TRBJ2-7	once	CASSLGVQPYEQYF	TGTGCCAGCAGCTTAGGGGTACAGCCCTACGAGCAGTACTTC
TRBD1	TRBV11-1	TRBJ2-7	.	CASSFDRGHYEQYF	TGTGCCAGCAGCTTCGACAGGGGACATTACGAGCAGTACTTC
TRBD2	TRBV27	TRBJ2-7	.	CASSPRGGGSYEQYF	TGTGCCAGCAGTCCGCGGGGGGGAGGCTCCTACGAGCAGTACTTC
TRBD2	TRBV7-3	TRBJ2-7	.	CASSLKAGGYEQYF	TGTGCCAGCAGCTTAAAAGCGGGGGGCTACGAGCAGTACTTC
TRBD1	TRBV2	TRBJ1-2	.	CASSGRGLNYGYTF	TGTGCCAGCAGTGGGAGGGGGCTGAACTATGGCTACACCTTC
TRBD2	TRBV9	TRBJ2-1	.	CASSQGSGGPYNEQFF	TGTGCCAGCAGCCAGGGGAGCGGGGGGCCGTACAATGAGCAGTTCTTC
TRBD1	TRBV5-6	TRBJ2-5	.	CASSQTGIETQYF	TGTGCCAGCAGCCAGACAGGGATTGAGACCCAGTACTTC
.	TRBV7-6	TRBJ1-1	.	CASSATAYRAGEAFF	TGTGCCAGCAGCGCCACCGCCTACAGGGCCGGTGAAGCTTTCTTT
.	TRBV4-1	TRBJ1-1	.	CASSHPGENTEAFF	TGCGCCAGCAGCCACCCAGGGGAGAACACTGAAGCTTTCTTT
.	TRBV28	TRBJ1-2	.	CASSSRIRGLYYGYTF	TGTGCCAGCAGTTCCCGAATTCGCGGTCTGTACTATGGCTACACCTTC
TRBD1	TRBV4-3	TRBJ2-5	once	CASSQEVGQGLQETQYF	TGCGCCAGCAGCCAAGAGGTAGGACAGGGCCTCCAAGAGACCCAGTACTTC
.	TRBV7-9	TRBJ2-2	.	CASSRTPNTGELFF	TGTGCCAGCAGCCGGACACCGAACACCGGGGAGCTGTTTTTT
.	TRBV9	TRBJ1-6	.	CASSVQGQPNSPLHF	TGTGCCAGCAGCGTCCAAGGACAGCCTAATTCACCCCTCCACTTT
.	TRBV7-2	TRBJ2-1	.	CASSPYEPSYNEQFF	TGTGCCAGCAGCCCATATGAGCCGTCCTACAATGAGCAGTTCTTC
TRBD1	TRBV5-5	TRBJ2-7	.	CASSILVSPGQGFDEQYF	TGTGCCAGCTCGATTTTGGTCTCACCGGGACAGGGTTTTGACGAGCAGTACTTC
TRBD2	TRBV7-8	TRBJ2-7	.	CASSLGGGEQYF	TGTGCCAGCAGCTTAGGGGGGGGCGAGCAGTACTTC
TRBD1	TRBV6-4	TRBJ2-3	.	CASSDGQGTDTQYF	TGTGCCAGCAGTGACGGACAGGGCACAGATACGCAGTATTTT
.	TRBV27	TRBJ1-1	.	CASTHLGVPEAFF	TGTGCCAGCACTCACCTCGGGGTCCCTGAAGCTTTCTTT
TRBD1	TRBV28	TRBJ1-1	.	CASSFKRLTGPLGWEAFF	TGTGCCAGCAGTTTCAAGCGCCTGACAGGGCCCCTCGGGTGGGAAGCTTTCTTT
TRBD1	TRBV29-1	TRBJ1-1	once	CSVSGTGGNTEAFF	TGCAGCGTTTCTGGGACAGGGGGAAACACTGAAGCTTTCTTT
.	TRBV7-6	TRBJ1-3	.	CASSLRGSGNTIYF	TGTGCCAGCAGCTTAAGAGGTTCTGGAAACACCATATATTTT
TRBD2	TRBV7-9	TRBJ2-1	.	CASSPTLAGGPNEQFF	TGTGCCAGCAGCCCGACACTAGCGGGGGGGCCCAATGAGCAGTTCTTC
.	TRBV9	TRBJ2-7	once	CASSVGADYEQYF	TGTGCCAGCAGCGTAGGGGCAGATTACGAGCAGTACTTC
.	TRBV7-2	TRBJ2-7	.	CASSLWSGAYEQYF	TGTGCCAGCAGCTTATGGTCCGGGGCCTACGAGCAGTACTTC
TRBD1	TRBV9	TRBJ2-2	.	CASSVEVGTANTGELFF	TGTGCCAGCAGCGTAGAGGTTGGGACAGCGAACACCGGGGAGCTGTTTTTT
TRBD2	TRBV9	TRBJ2-1	.	CASAPLPVPPSGGARKFF	TGTGCCAGCGCCCCTCTTCCCGTACCCCCTAGCGGGGGAGCCCGGAAGTTCTTC
.	TRBV4-3	TRBJ1-1	once	CASSQTWRGGTEAFF	TGCGCCAGCAGCCAGACGTGGAGGGGAGGCACTGAAGCTTTCTTT
TRBD1	TRBV28	TRBJ2-7	.	CASSLPGQRYEQYF	TGTGCCAGCAGTTTACCGGGACAGCGATACGAGCAGTACTTC
TRBD1	TRBV4-3	TRBJ1-1	.	CASSQDLQGAEDTEAFF	TGCGCCAGCAGCCAAGATCTACAGGGGGCCGAGGACACTGAAGCTTTCTTT
.	TRBV6-1	TRBJ2-1	.	CASSETPSYNEQFF	TGTGCCAGCAGTGAAACCCCCAGCTACAATGAGCAGTTCTTC
.	TRBV19	TRBJ1-1	few	CASSPRPSMNTEAFF	TGTGCCAGTAGTCCTCGCCCCAGTATGAACACTGAAGCTTTCTTT
.	TRBV4-1	TRBJ1-1	.	CASSHIRGGTAFF	TGCGCCAGCAGCCACATTCGCGGGGGCACAGCTTTCTTT
.	TRBV5-5	TRBJ1-1	.	CASDKQGWITEAFF	TGTGCCAGCGACAAACAGGGATGGATCACTGAAGCTTTCTTT
TRBD1	TRBV6-1	TRBJ2-2	.	CAIPDRANTGELFF	TGTGCCATACCAGACAGGGCGAACACCGGGGAGCTGTTTTTT
.	TRBV11-2	TRBJ1-6	.	CASSFARAYNSPLHF	TGTGCCAGCAGCTTTGCCAGGGCCTATAATTCACCCCTCCACTTT
TRBD1	TRBV19	TRBJ2-1	.	CASSGQGANLEQFF	TGTGCCAGTAGTGGACAGGGGGCTAACCTTGAGCAGTTCTTC
TRBD2	TRBV9	TRBJ2-2	.	CASSLNRETSGGPGELFF	TGTGCCAGCAGCCTAAACAGAGAGACTAGCGGGGGCCCCGGGGAGCTGTTTTTT